The present TCR beta chain was sequenced within a study of cytomegalovirus exposure and HLA in healthy donors. Study-level information: For the approximately 360 genotyped donors, 81% fell within the Caucasian-associated ancestry cluster. Study results and limitations: The investigators catalogued about 170 TCR beta chains as cytomegalovirus-associated.

Both 60 Vbeta primers and 13 Jbeta primers went into the PCR. Assay: immunoSEQ multiplex PCR; the TCRdb copy retains only in-frame clones and omits some. The data contain 180,000 or so clones, 8.5% to 10% of them singletons. Nominally healthy donors provided the samples, though records likely missed some immune exposures. This clone was detected only a few times. The antigen is unknown. The J segment lost 0 bases and the V segment lost 3 bases, leaving 2 bases of the junction unmatched. Per the germline V gene, CDR1 is SGHRS and CDR2 is YFSETQ. The CDR3 loop spans 15 amino acids. The J gene is TRBJ1-3, the V gene TRBV5-1; 8 nucleotides agree with TRBD1. This TCR came from a woman aged 25 to 39 in good health and CMV-seropositive. The sample comprised PBMCs. The CDR3 protein is CASSWDRPSGNTIYF. The DNA for the CDR3 is TGCGCCAGCAGCTGGGACAGGCCCTCTGGAAACACCATATATTTT.